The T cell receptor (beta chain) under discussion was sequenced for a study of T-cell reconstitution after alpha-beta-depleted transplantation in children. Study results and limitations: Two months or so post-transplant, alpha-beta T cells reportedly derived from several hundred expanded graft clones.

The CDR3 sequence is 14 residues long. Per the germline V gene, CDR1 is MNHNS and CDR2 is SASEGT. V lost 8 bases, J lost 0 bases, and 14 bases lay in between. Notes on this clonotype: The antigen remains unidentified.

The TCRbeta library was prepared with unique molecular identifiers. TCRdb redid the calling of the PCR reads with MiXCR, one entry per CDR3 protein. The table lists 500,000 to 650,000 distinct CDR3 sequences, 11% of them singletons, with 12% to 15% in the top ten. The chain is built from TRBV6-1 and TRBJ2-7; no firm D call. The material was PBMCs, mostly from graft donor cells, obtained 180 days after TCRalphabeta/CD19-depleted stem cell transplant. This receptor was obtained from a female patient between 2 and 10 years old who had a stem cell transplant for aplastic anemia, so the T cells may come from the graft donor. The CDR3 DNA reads TGTGCCAGCCCCCCTGCGGTCAGCTCCTACGAGCAGTACGTC. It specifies CASPPAVSSYEQYV.